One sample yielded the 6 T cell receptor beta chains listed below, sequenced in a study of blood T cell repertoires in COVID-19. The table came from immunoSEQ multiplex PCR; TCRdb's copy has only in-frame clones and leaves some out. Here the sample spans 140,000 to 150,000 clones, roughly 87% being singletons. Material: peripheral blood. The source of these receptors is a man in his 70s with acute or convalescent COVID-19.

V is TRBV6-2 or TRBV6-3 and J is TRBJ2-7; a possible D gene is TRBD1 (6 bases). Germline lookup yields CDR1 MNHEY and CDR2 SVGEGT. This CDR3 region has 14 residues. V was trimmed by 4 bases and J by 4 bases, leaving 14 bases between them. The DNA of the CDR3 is TGTGCCAGCAGTTGGGGGACACCGCTTTACGAGCAGTACTTC. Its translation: CASSWGTPLYEQYF.

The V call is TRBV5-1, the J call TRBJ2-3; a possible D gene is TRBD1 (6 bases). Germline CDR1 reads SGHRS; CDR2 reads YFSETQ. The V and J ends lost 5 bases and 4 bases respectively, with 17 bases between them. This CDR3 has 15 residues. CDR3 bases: TGCGCCAGCAGTCCGGGACAAGGAACGGCAGATACGCAGTATTTT. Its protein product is CASSPGQGTADTQYF.

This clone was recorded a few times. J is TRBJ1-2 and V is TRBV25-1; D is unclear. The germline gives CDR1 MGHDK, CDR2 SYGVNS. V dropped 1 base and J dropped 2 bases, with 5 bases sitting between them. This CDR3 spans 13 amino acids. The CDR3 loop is CASSEFQNYGYTF. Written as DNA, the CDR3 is TGTGCCAGCAGTGAATTCCAGAACTATGGCTACACCTTC.

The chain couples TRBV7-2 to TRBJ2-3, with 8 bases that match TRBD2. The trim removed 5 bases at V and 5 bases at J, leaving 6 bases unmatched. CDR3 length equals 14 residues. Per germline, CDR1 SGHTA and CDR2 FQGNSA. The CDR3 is CASSPRGGLDTQYF. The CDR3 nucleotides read TGTGCCAGCAGCCCCCGGGGGGGCCTAGATACGCAGTATTTT.

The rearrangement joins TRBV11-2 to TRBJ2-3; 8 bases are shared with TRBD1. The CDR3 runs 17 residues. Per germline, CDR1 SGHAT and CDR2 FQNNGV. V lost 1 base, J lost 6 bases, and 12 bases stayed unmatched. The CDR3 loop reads CASSLVRPRTGRDTQYF. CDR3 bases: TGTGCCAGCAGCTTAGTAAGGCCCCGGACAGGGAGGGATACGCAGTATTTT.

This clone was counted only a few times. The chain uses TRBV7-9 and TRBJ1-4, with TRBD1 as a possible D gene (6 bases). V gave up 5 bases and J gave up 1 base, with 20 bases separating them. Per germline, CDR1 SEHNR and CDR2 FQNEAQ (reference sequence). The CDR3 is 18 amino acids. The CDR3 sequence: CASSHEGHSFQTNEKLFF. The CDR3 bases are TGTGCCAGCAGCCACGAGGGACACAGCTTTCAAACTAATGAAAAACTGTTTTTT.